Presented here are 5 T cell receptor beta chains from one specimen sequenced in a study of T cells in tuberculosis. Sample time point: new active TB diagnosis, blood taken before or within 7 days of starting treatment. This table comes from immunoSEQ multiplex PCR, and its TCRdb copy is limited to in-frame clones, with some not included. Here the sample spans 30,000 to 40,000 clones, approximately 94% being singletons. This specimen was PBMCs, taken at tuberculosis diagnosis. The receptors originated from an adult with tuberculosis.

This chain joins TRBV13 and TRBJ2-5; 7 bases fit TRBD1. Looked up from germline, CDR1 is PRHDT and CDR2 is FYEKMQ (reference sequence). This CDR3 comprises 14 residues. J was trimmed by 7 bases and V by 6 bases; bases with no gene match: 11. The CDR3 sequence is CASSSGQTRGTQYF. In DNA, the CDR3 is TGTGCCAGCAGTTCGGGACAGACCCGAGGGACCCAGTACTTC.

In nucleotides, the CDR3 is TGTGCCAGTAAGCCGGCCCCAGGGGGCTCCTACGAGCAGTACTTC. This translates into CASKPAPGGSYEQYF. J is TRBJ2-7 and V is TRBV19, with 7 bases that match TRBD1. Trimming cost V 7 bases and J 0 bases; bases outside gene matches: 9. This CDR3 has 15 amino acids. The germline V gene has CDR1 LNHDA and CDR2 SQIVND (reference sequence).

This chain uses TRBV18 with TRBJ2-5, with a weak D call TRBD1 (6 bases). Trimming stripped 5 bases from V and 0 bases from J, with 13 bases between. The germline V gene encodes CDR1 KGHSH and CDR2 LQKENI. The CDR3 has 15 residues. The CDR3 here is CASSASTGNQETQYF. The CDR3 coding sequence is TGTGCCAGCTCAGCCTCGACAGGAAACCAAGAGACCCAGTACTTC. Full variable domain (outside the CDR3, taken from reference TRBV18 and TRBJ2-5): NAGVMQNPRHLVRRRGQEARLRCSPMKGHSHVYWYRQLPEEGLKFMVYLQKENIIDESGMPKERFSAEFPKEGPSILRIQQVVRGDSAAYFCASSASTGNQETQYFGPGTRLLVL.

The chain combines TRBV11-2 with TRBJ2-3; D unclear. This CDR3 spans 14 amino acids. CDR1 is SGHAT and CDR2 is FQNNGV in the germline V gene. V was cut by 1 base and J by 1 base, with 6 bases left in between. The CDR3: CASSLGLGTDTQYF. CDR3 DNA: TGTGCCAGCAGCTTAGGGCTAGGCACAGATACGCAGTATTTT. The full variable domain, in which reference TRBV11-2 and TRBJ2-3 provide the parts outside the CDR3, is EAGVAQSPRYKIIEKRQSVAFWCNPISGHATLYWYQQILGQGPKLLIQFQNNGVVDDSQLPKDRFSAERLKGVDSTLKIQPAKLEDSAVYLCASSLGLGTDTQYFGPGTRLTVL.

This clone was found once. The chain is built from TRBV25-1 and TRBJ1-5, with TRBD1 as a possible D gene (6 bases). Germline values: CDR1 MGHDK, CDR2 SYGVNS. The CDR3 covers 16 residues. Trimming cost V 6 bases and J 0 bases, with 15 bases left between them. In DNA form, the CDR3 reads TGTGCCAGCAGCGAAAAGACAGGAAATAGCAATCAGCCCCAGCATTTT. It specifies CASSEKTGNSNQPQHF.